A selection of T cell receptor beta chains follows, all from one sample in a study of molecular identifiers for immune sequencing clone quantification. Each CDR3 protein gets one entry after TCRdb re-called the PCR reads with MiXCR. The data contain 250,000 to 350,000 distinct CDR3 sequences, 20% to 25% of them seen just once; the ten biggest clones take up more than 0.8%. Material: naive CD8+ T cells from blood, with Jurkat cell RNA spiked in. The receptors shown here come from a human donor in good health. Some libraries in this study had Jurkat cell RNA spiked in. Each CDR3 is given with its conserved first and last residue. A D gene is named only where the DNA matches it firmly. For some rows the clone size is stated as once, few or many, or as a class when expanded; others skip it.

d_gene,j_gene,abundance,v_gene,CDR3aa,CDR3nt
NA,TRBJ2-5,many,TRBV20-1,CSARTEYQETQYF,TGCAGTGCCAGGACGGAGTACCAAGAGACCCAGTACTTC
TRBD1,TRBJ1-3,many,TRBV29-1,CSVGRGLGNTIYF,TGCAGCGTTGGCAGGGGGCTCGGAAACACCATATATTTT
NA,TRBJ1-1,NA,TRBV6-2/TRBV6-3,CASSWGGNTEAFF,TGTGCCAGCAGTTGGGGGGGGAACACTGAAGCTTTCTTT
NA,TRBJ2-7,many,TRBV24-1,CATSKPKTGSYEQYF,TGTGCCACCAGCAAGCCGAAGACAGGCTCCTACGAGCAGTACTTC
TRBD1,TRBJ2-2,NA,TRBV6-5,CASSDRQGTNTGELFF,TGTGCCAGCAGTGACCGACAGGGAACGAACACCGGGGAGCTGTTTTTT
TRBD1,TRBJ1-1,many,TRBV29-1,CSVEDPGDRETFF,TGCAGCGTTGAAGATCCTGGGGACAGGGAAACTTTCTTT
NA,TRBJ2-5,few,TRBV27,CASSFVTDQETQYF,TGTGCCAGCAGTTTCGTGACAGACCAAGAGACCCAGTACTTC
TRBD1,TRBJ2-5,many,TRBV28,CASSPGQGAETQYF,TGTGCCAGCAGTCCGGGACAGGGGGCTGAGACCCAGTACTTC
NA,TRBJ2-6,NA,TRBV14,CASSQEIASATSGANVLTF,TGTGCCAGCAGCCAAGAGATTGCCAGTGCCACCAGCGGGGCCAACGTCCTGACTTTC
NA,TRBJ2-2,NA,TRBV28,CASSPAGGGGELFF,TGTGCCAGCAGCCCCGCCGGGGGCGGCGGGGAGCTGTTTTTT
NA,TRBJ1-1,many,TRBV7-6,CASSLAGTFEAFF,TGTGCCAGCAGCTTAGCGGGGACATTTGAAGCTTTCTTT
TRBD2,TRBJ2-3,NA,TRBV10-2,CAASRDGGSDTQYF,TGCGCCGCCTCAAGGGATGGCGGGAGTGATACGCAGTATTTT
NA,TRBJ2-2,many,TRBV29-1,CSVVAGTTNTGELFF,TGCAGCGTTGTTGCGGGGACCACGAACACCGGGGAGCTGTTTTTT
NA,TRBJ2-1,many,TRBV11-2,CASSLGVNEQFF,TGTGCCAGCAGCTTAGGGGTAAATGAGCAGTTCTTC
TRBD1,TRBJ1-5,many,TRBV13,CASSIRTGGGRPQHF,TGTGCCAGCAGCATCCGGACAGGGGGCGGTAGGCCCCAGCATTTT
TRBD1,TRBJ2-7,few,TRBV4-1,CASSVRTGNYEQYF,TGCGCCAGCAGCGTAAGGACAGGCAACTACGAGCAGTACTTC
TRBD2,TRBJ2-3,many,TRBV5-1,CASSLASRDRGLAGYTDTQYF,TGCGCCAGCAGCTTGGCTTCGAGGGACAGGGGACTAGCGGGGTACACAGATACGCAGTATTTT
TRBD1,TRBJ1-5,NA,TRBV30,CAWSDGQGSQPQHF,TGTGCCTGGAGCGATGGACAGGGAAGTCAGCCCCAGCATTTT
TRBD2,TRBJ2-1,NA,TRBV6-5,CASSYSGGRAVNEQFF,TGTGCCAGCAGTTACTCTGGCGGGAGGGCCGTAAATGAGCAGTTCTTC
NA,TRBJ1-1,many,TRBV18,CASSPPGFTSTEAFF,TGTGCCAGCTCACCACCGGGGTTTACGAGCACTGAAGCTTTCTTT
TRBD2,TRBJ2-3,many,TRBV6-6,CAVAGGTDTQYF,TGTGCCGTTGCGGGAGGCACAGATACGCAGTATTTT